This T cell receptor beta chain was sequenced in a study of tumor and adjacent non-tumor tissue in lung cancer listed by TCRdb under 2018. Notes on the research overall: The cohort included 12 adenocarcinoma, a couple of squamous cell carcinoma and 1 small cell lung cancer patients. The approximately 15 enrolled patients, of whom approximately 10 were men and 5 were women, were aged 31 to 76 years and were diagnosed with TNM stage I to III disease. Bulk TCRbeta repertoires were compared between lung tumor tissue and matched distant non-tumor lung tissue obtained from fewer than 18 lung cancer patients. TCRbeta CDR3 sequencing was performed on 25 to 30 paired specimens, with one tumor sample and one normal lung sample collected per patient. Sequencing produced more than 100,000,000 productive TCRbeta reads in total, an average of approximately 4.2 million reads per sample. What the research found in general, with its limitations: Younger patients had significantly higher TCR diversity, and higher tumor TCR diversity was associated with shorter overall and disease-free survival. The cohort had only about 16 patients, and the authors noted that larger samples and more detailed clinical data are needed. The top 100 clones accounted for a significantly larger cumulative portion of the repertoire in normal lung than in tumor tissue. Peripheral blood was not sequenced, so blood TCRbeta repertoires were not examined in the lung cancer patients of the study. Tumor tissue showed significantly higher TCR diversity (inverse Simpson) than normal lung tissue, at around 450 vs 150 (P = 0.0075, Mann-Whitney U test). Neither the sequencing platform nor unique molecular identifiers are mentioned in the methods.

To prepare the library, multiplex PCR was applied. The run used an Illumina HiSeq 2500. TCRbeta libraries were constructed through three rounds of nested PCR with primers (Table S4) according to protocols adapted from ARM-PCR. PCR products of 200-500 bp were gel-excised and purified with the QIAquick gel extraction kit before sequencing. In the authors' own workflow: Trimmomatic was used to clean the reads, FLASH was used to merge the reads into complete CDR3 sequences, and MiTCR was used to assign the reads to V(D)J germline segments. Clonal diversity was computed as the inverse Simpson's index with VDJtools. In-frame sequences lacking a premature stop codon were counted as productive reads. The public sequencing data were trimmed at Q25 with fastp and processed into clonotypes with MiXCR by TCRdb, which kept only in-frame beta chains. One record per CDR3 amino acid sequence lists the most common genes and DNA. None of the V and J calls come from the authors' own analysis; TCRdb made them. A total of around 74,000 distinct CDR3 sequences appear in this sample, around 70% of them only once. The biggest ten clones account for 28% of the sample.

RNA was isolated from bulk, unsorted tissue, and RNA quality was assessed with a NanoDrop ND-1000 and an Agilent 2100. Distant non-tumor tissue taken more than 3 cm from the tumor edge was used as the normal lung sample. Newly diagnosed lung cancer patients without prior chemotherapy who had been admitted for thoracic surgery in China between August and November 2014 were enrolled as donors. The study excluded patients who had received radiotherapy or chemotherapy before or who had another cancer at the same time. Pieces of surgical tissue measuring 1-2 cm3 were kept in RNAlater solution and held at -80 degrees C until needed. With regard to this clonotype: Its recognized antigen is unknown. A single base separates this from a much larger clone, so it may be a read error.

The receptor was derived from a woman between 45 and 60 years old with non-small cell lung cancer. Sequenced input: distant non-tumor lung tissue.

The base sequence is TGCGCCAGCAGCCTTACGCCTGGCGGGGCCGATGAGCAGATCTTC. This codes for CASSLTPGGADEQIF. The sequence links TRBV4-1 to TRBJ2-1, with TRBD2 as a weak D call on 6 bases. The germline V gene gives CDR1 as MGHRA and CDR2 as YSYEKL. From the cysteine through the phenylalanine, the CDR3 covers 15 amino acids. The retained sequence is limited to the CDR3, 45 bases, with the frame set at the first base.